The 2 T cell receptor beta chains presented below share a single source sample, sequenced in a study of CD8 T cells in ankylosing spondylitis. MiXCR, run by TCRdb on the 5' RACE reads, gives a single entry per CDR3 protein. The sample contains about 170,000 distinct CDR3 sequences, approximately 20% of which appear only once. Sequenced sample: blood, either unsorted or a sorted T cell fraction (not recorded which). Every receptor here comes from a male donor with ankylosing spondylitis or in good health (not recorded which).

The CDR3 DNA reads as TGTGCCACCGGTAGGGGGGTGAATTCACCCCTCCACTTT. This gives the protein CATGRGVNSPLHF. The gene calls are TRBV6-1 and TRBJ1-6; TRBD1 is a possible D gene (6 bases). CDR3 size: 13 residues. The ends were cut back, 10 bases at V and 7 bases at J, with 14 bases in the middle. Germline V CDR1 and CDR2: MNHNS, SASEGT.

This clonotype was counted ten times or more. The rearrangement joins TRBV29-1 to TRBJ2-1, with D perhaps matching TRBD2 (5 bases). The CDR3 has 15 residues. Germline values: CDR1 SQVTM, CDR2 ANQGSEA. V dropped 4 bases and J dropped 3 bases, with 16 bases sitting between them. The CDR3 sequence is CSVGRGPLGYNEQFF. The CDR3 region has the DNA TGCAGCGTTGGGAGAGGGCCCCTCGGCTACAATGAGCAGTTCTTC.